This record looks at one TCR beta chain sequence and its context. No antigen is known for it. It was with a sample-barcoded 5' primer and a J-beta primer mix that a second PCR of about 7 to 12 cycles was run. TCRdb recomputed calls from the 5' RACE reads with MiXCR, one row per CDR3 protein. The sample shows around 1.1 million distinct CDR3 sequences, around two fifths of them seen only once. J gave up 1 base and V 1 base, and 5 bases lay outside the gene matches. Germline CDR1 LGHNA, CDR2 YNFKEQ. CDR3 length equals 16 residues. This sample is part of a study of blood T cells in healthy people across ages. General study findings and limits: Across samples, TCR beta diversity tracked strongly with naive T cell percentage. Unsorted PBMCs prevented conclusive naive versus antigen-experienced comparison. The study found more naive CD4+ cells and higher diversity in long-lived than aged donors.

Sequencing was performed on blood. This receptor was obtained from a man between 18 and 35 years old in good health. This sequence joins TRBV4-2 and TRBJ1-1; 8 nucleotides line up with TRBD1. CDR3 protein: CASSQGWTGQNTEAFF. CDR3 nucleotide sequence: TGTGCCAGCAGCCAAGGGTGGACAGGGCAGAACACTGAAGCTTTCTTT.